What follows is one TCR beta chain and its context. Antigen unknown. This specimen belongs to a study of T cell responses to AZD1222 COVID-19 vaccine. The wider study: Combined were second doses at about 4 or about 12 weeks. Regarding the study as a whole: The study reported that nearly half of spike-specific TCRs target unmutated variant regions.

Here immunoSEQ multiplex PCR was the method, and the copy in TCRdb shows in-frame clones only, minus some. Of over 110,000 clones listed, 85% to 90% are singletons. With 5 bases removed from V and 7 bases from J, the gap between germline ends came to 14 bases. The CDR3 runs to 13 residues. CDR1 and CDR2 (germline): SGHAT, FQNNGV. The chain is built from TRBV11-2 and TRBJ1-2; no clear D gene. The sequences come from peripheral blood, collected on day 0 of AZD1222 vaccination. The receptor was isolated from an adult in good health. The CDR3 nucleotides are TGTGCCAGCAGCCCCTCGTCGAGTCGTGGCTACACCTTC. It translates to CASSPSSSRGYTF. The variable domain in full, completed from reference TRBV11-2 and TRBJ1-2, reads EAGVAQSPRYKIIEKRQSVAFWCNPISGHATLYWYQQILGQGPKLLIQFQNNGVVDDSQLPKDRFSAERLKGVDSTLKIQPAKLEDSAVYLCASSPSSSRGYTFGSGTRLTVV.